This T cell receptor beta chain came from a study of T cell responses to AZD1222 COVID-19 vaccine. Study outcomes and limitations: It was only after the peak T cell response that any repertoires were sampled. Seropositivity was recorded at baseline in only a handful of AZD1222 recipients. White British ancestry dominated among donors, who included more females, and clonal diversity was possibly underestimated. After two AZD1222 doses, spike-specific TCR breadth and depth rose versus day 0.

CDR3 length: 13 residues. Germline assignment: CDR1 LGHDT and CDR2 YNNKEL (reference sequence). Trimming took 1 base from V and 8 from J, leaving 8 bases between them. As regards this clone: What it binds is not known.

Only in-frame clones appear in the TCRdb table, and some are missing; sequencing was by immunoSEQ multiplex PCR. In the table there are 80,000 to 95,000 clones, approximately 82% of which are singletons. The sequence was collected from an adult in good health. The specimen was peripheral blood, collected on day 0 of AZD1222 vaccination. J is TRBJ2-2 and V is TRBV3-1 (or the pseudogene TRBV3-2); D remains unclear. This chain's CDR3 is CASSQGYLGELFF. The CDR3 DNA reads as TGTGCCAGCAGCCAAGGCTACCTTGGGGAGCTGTTTTTT.